This TCR beta chain was captured by sequencing in a study of breast tumors, draining lymph nodes, adjacent tissues. MiXCR, applied by TCRdb to the multiplex PCR reads, yields one record per CDR3 protein. Of 200,000 to 250,000 distinct CDR3 sequences in the sample, about 34% were seen once. Study outcomes and limitations: Tumor TCR diversity was below lymph nodes but above nontumor tissue. Most tumor T cells seemingly derive from lymph node, then expand in tumor.

The lymph nodes were axillary draining lymph nodes from breast cancer patients. There are many counts of this clonotype. Its specificity is unknown. The TCR was taken from a female donor with breast cancer. Some clones in this sample may be carry-over from other donors' samples. The source material was axillary lymph node tissue.

The CDR3 loop reads CASSPRFYLGGGESYEQYF. In nucleotides, the CDR3 is TGTGCCAGCAGCCCTCGCTTTTACCTAGGGGGAGGGGAATCCTACGAGCAGTACTTC. The chain uses TRBV4-2 and TRBJ2-7, with a weak D call TRBD2 (7 bases). The CDR3 sequence is 19 residues long. The V gene's germline CDR1 is LGHNA and CDR2 YNFKEQ. Trimming pared 4 bases from V and 1 base from J, leaving 26 bases between.